Listed here are 21 T cell receptor beta chains from one sample, sequenced in a study of shared clonotypes between healthy human individuals. Data came from immunoSEQ multiplex PCR; TCRdb stores just in-frame clones and leaves some out. The profile shows under 2,500,000 clones, almost 96% of them singletons. Sequencing used naive CD4+ T cells sorted from blood. Subset: CD45RA+ positively selected. These receptors all stem from a man between 18 and 35 years old in good health.

J is TRBJ2-6 and V is TRBV5-4; D is uncertain. Per the germline V gene, CDR1 is SGHNT and CDR2 is YYREEE (reference sequence). This CDR3 contains 16 residues. V shed 4 bases and J shed 0 bases, with 11 bases lying between them. DNA of the CDR3: TGTGCCAGCAGCCTTTTTGTGGGCTCTGGGGCCAACGTCCTGACTTTC. It translates to CASSLFVGSGANVLTF.

The chain recombines TRBV5-1 with TRBJ2-2; D might be TRBD1 (6 bases). Germline-derived CDR1 and CDR2 are SGHRS and YFSETQ. Trimming pared 0 bases from V and 0 bases from J, leaving 9 bases between. CDR3 size: 16 residues. CDR3 nucleotides: TGCGCCAGCAGCTTGGCCAGGGGTACGAACACCGGGGAGCTGTTTTTT. This encodes CASSLARGTNTGELFF.

This chain links TRBV4-3 with TRBJ1-5; D perhaps matches TRBD1 (5 bases). The germline V gene encodes CDR1 LGHNA and CDR2 YSLEER. This CDR3 has 18 amino acids. The ends were cut back, 4 bases at V and 1 base at J, with 20 bases in the middle. The CDR3 bases are TGCGCCAGCAGCCCAAGTGTTGGGGCCGCAGGAAGCAATCAGCCCCAGCATTTT. It encodes CASSPSVGAAGSNQPQHF.

Concerning this clone: Other DNA sequences in this specimen translate into the identical CDR3. This sequence joins TRBV6-4 and TRBJ1-2, with 7 bases fitting TRBD1. This CDR3 is built from 13 residues. V lost 4 bases to trimming and J lost 2 bases; unmatched junction nucleotides: 1. Germline V gene sequence: CDR1 MRHNA, CDR2 SNTAGT. CDR3: CASSATGNYGYTF. The DNA for the CDR3 is TGTGCCAGCAGTGCGACAGGGAACTATGGCTACACCTTC.

The chain recombines TRBV7-6 with TRBJ2-2; a possible D gene is TRBD2 (5 bases). The CDR3 loop spans 15 amino acids. The V end lost 2 bases, the J end lost 1 base, and 8 bases lay between the germline ends. Germline V gene data show CDR1 as SGHVS and CDR2 as FNYEAQ. The CDR3 is CASSLRTENTGELFF. For the CDR3, the DNA is TGTGCCAGCAGCTTACGGACTGAGAACACCGGGGAGCTGTTTTTT.

This clone was observed once. Other DNA sequences in this specimen translate into the identical CDR3. V gene TRBV10-1 combines with J gene TRBJ1-1, with a weak D call TRBD1 (5 bases). CDR1 is WNHNN, CDR2 SYGVQD, per germline (reference sequence). The CDR3 sequence is 13 residues long. The V end was cut by 5 bases, the J end by 2 bases, with 9 bases between. As DNA, the CDR3 is TGCGCCAGCAGTAGACAGATTAACACTGAAGCTTTCTTT. It encodes CASSRQINTEAFF.

This sequence joins TRBV5-1 and TRBJ2-2; the D call may be TRBD1 or TRBD2 (5 bases each). The CDR3 runs to 15 residues. V lost 4 bases, J lost 7 bases, and 17 bases lay in between. Germline CDR1 SGHRS, CDR2 YFSETQ. CDR3 bases: TGCGCCAGCAGCCCGAGCTGGAGAGGGGTCGGGGAGCTGTTTTTT. Its protein is CASSPSWRGVGELFF. Using reference TRBV5-1 and TRBJ2-2 for the parts outside the CDR3, the full variable domain is KAGVTQTPRYLIKTRGQQVTLSCSPISGHRSVSWYQQTPGQGLQFLFEYFSETQRNKGNFPGRFSGRQFSNSRSEMNVSTLELGDSALYLCASSPSWRGVGELFFGEGSRLTVL.

The chain joins TRBV30 to TRBJ2-2; the match to TRBD2 covers 7 bases. The CDR3 runs to 15 residues. The V gene's germline CDR1 is GTSNPN and CDR2 SVGIG (reference sequence). Trimming cost V 6 bases and J 4 bases; bases outside gene matches: 11. DNA for the CDR3: TGTGCCTGCCACCCTGGGGGGGGAGCCACCGGGGAGCTGTTTTTT. It codes for CACHPGGGATGELFF.

The chain has TRBV5-1 and TRBJ2-1; 7 nucleotides agree with TRBD1. CDR1 SGHRS and CDR2 YFSETQ come from the germline V gene. CDR3 length: 18 residues. V lost 0 bases to trimming and J lost 0 bases; unmatched junction nucleotides: 9. The CDR3 nucleotides read TGCGCCAGCAGCTTGGCAATATGGGACAGTCGCTCCTACAATGAGCAGTTCTTC. Its protein is CASSLAIWDSRSYNEQFF.

The genes are TRBV19 and TRBJ2-7, with TRBD1 matching 8 bases. Per the germline V gene, CDR1 is LNHDA and CDR2 is SQIVND (reference sequence). V gave up 0 bases and J gave up 4 bases; unmatched junction bases: 17. CDR3 size: 19 residues. In nucleotides, the CDR3 is TGTGCCAGTAGTATAGATCTCGGAAGGAGGCAGGGGGCCTCGTACGAGCAGTACTTC. Translation gives CASSIDLGRRQGASYEQYF.

The genes are TRBV7-9 and TRBJ1-6; tentative D call: TRBD1 (6 bases). CDR1 SEHNR and CDR2 FQNEAQ come from the germline V gene (reference sequence). The CDR3 runs 14 residues. Trimming removed 1 base from V and 10 bases from J, with 11 bases in between. DNA of the CDR3: TGTGCCAGCAGCTTAGACGGGACAACCTCACCCCTCCACTTT. It yields the protein CASSLDGTTSPLHF.

This chain links TRBV10-1 with TRBJ1-2, with D uncertain. CDR1 and CDR2 from the germline V gene are WNHNN and SYGVQD (reference sequence). V was pared by 6 bases and J by 2 bases, with 10 bases between. The CDR3 sequence is 13 residues long. The CDR3 here is CASRGESNYGYTF. The CDR3 nucleotides read TGCGCCAGCAGGGGAGAGAGCAACTATGGCTACACCTTC.

This clone appeared a single time. This rearrangement joins TRBV5-1 to TRBJ2-5; TRBD1 might be the D (5 bases). The CDR3 extends over 16 amino acids. Germline loops: CDR1 SGHRS, CDR2 YFSETQ. The V end lost 0 bases, the J end lost 2 bases, and 14 bases lay between the germline ends. In DNA form, the CDR3 reads TGCGCCAGCAGCTTGGGAAGCTGGCCAGGGCAAGAGACCCAGTACTTC. Its translation is CASSLGSWPGQETQYF.

The chain carries TRBV5-4 and TRBJ1-3, with 7 bases that match TRBD1. The CDR3 spans 15 residues. Germline loops: CDR1 SGHNT, CDR2 YYREEE (reference sequence). V shed 4 bases, J shed 0 bases, and the junction held 4 bases outside the gene matches. CDR3 sequence: CASSPDRSSGNTIYF. Here the CDR3 DNA reads TGTGCCAGCAGCCCGGACAGGAGCTCTGGAAACACCATATATTTT.

In regard to this clone: Other DNA sequences in this sample translate to the same CDR3. The CDR3 DNA reads TGTGCCAGCAGCTCCACCGGGACAGGGGGCGACGAGCAGTACTTC. This sequence encodes CASSSTGTGGDEQYF. This chain joins TRBV7-2 and TRBJ2-7, with TRBD1 matching 12 bases. V trimming: 4 bases; J trimming: 5 bases; junction bases outside the gene matches: 6. Germline loops: CDR1 SGHTA, CDR2 FQGNSA. The CDR3 has 15 amino acids.

This clone has only one observation. The chain is built from TRBV18 and TRBJ1-3; 7 nucleotides agree with TRBD1. The junction had 8 bases not matched to a gene; V was cut back by 8 bases and J by 4 bases. CDR3 size: 14 residues. Germline lookup yields CDR1 KGHSH and CDR2 LQKENI. CDR3 residues: CASTTGDAGNTIYF. The CDR3, as DNA: TGTGCCAGCACAACAGGGGATGCGGGAAACACCATATATTTT. The full variable domain, in which reference TRBV18 and TRBJ1-3 provide the parts outside the CDR3, is NAGVMQNPRHLVRRRGQEARLRCSPMKGHSHVYWYRQLPEEGLKFMVYLQKENIIDESGMPKERFSAEFPKEGPSILRIQQVVRGDSAAYFCASTTGDAGNTIYFGEGSWLTVV.

Worth noting for this clone: No DNA is shown, since the ends of the CDR3 on it are uncertain; the CDR3 is the one TCRdb lists. The CDR3 loop is CASSKVGTGSGNTIYF. This sequence joins TRBV21-1 and TRBJ1-3. TRBV21-1 is a listed pseudogene. The CDR3 adds up to 16 amino acids, both ends counted.

The chain uses TRBV10-2 and TRBJ2-7; TRBD1 aligns across 9 bases. J gave up 0 bases and V 4 bases, and 19 bases lay outside the gene matches. This CDR3 has 20 amino acids. Germline CDR1 reads WSHSY; CDR2 reads SAAADI. As DNA, the CDR3 is TGCGCCAGCAGTGTCGGACCCCGGGACAGGGTAGTAGTCGGCTCCTACGAGCAGTACTTC. Translating gives CASSVGPRDRVVVGSYEQYF.

The chain has TRBV6-6 and TRBJ1-6, with D hard to call. With 6 bases removed from V and 2 bases from J, the gap between germline ends came to 14 bases. The CDR3 consists of 16 residues. CDR1 is MNHNY, CDR2 SVGAGI, per germline (reference sequence). DNA of the CDR3: TGTGCCAGCAGGCCCCTCTCGAGTACCTATAATTCACCCCTCCACTTT. It encodes CASRPLSSTYNSPLHF.

The sample holds one count of this clone. This chain links TRBV9 with TRBJ1-2, with D possibly TRBD1 on 6 matching bases. Germline V gene lookup returns CDR1 SGDLS and CDR2 YYNGEE. V lost 0 bases, J lost 4 bases, and 16 bases lay in between. The CDR3 extends over 16 amino acids. CDR3 sequence: CASSVGAGKGGYGYTF. The CDR3 DNA follows: TGTGCCAGCAGCGTAGGGGCGGGGAAAGGGGGCTATGGCTACACCTTC. Together with reference TRBV9 and TRBJ1-2, the CDR3 gives the full variable domain: DSGVTQTPKHLITATGQRVTLRCSPRSGDLSVYWYQQSLDQGLQFLIQYYNGEERAKGNILERFSAQQFPDLHSELNLSSLELGDSALYFCASSVGAGKGGYGYTFGSGTRLTVV.

V usage is TRBV7-8 and J usage is TRBJ2-7, with a tentative D call TRBD2 (5 bases). V was clipped by 1 base and J by 0 bases, with 13 bases between them. The germline gives CDR1 SGHVS, CDR2 FQNEAQ. This CDR3 is 16 amino acids long. The CDR3 DNA reads TGTGCCAGCAGCTTAGTAGGCGGGCTAAGCTCCTACGAGCAGTACTTC. Translating gives CASSLVGGLSSYEQYF.